The clone carrying this T cell receptor beta chain has only a few counts. The antigen remains unidentified. The sorted libraries were prepared using around 990,000 CD4+ or CD8+ T cells that had themselves been sorted. V lost 4 bases, J lost 5 bases, and 8 bases stayed unmatched. CDR3 length equals 15 residues. The germline CDR1 and CDR2 sequences are SNHLY and FYNNEI. These data originate in a study of neurological immune-mediated disorders. Notes on the study in general: While HTLV-1-associated myelopathy showed the greatest TCR clonal expansion, multiple sclerosis showed the least, falling below healthy controls. No expanded-clone CDR3 amino acid sequence recurred across subjects, suggesting private TCR-beta repertoires.

It was by 5'RACE with 10-nucleotide random UMIs that the cDNA was made. TCRdb re-called the 5' RACE reads through MiXCR, storing one row per CDR3 protein. The sample includes some 30,000 distinct CDR3 sequences, approximately 24% of them seen just once. Sequencing input: CD4+ T cells from blood. The chain is built from TRBV2 and TRBJ1-3; 7 bases align to TRBD1. The sequence was collected from a man aged 50-59 years with HTLV-1-associated myelopathy (HAM/TSP). The CDR3 DNA reads TGTGCCAGCAGTGCCCTGAGGACAGGTAGAAACACCATATATTTT. As protein: CASSALRTGRNTIYF.